These 6 T cell receptor beta chains were sequenced from one sample in a study of blood T cells in healthy people across ages. A J-beta primer mix and a sample-barcoded 5' primer were used in a second PCR of about 7 to 12 cycles. Using its own MiXCR run on the 5' RACE reads, TCRdb lists one record per CDR3 protein. The data show some 700,000 distinct CDR3 sequences, 20% to 25% seen once. Specimen: blood. Source of these receptors: a man between 65 and 79 years old in good health.

This chain links TRBV18 with TRBJ2-5; D is possibly TRBD2 (5 bases). TRBJ2-7 matches the DNA end more closely, so the J call is doubtful. The V gene's germline CDR1 is KGHSH and CDR2 LQKENI. The length of the CDR3 is 14 residues. For the CDR3, the DNA is TGTGCCAGCTCACCACCAGCTTCCGGGGACGAGCAGTACTTC. Protein sequence: CASSPPASGDEQYF.

In this sample, this clonotype turned up a few times. J is TRBJ2-7 and V is TRBV4-3; the match to TRBD2 covers 15 bases. The assigned J gene may be wrong: the sequence end matches TRBJ2-1 better. The CDR3 sequence is 17 residues long. Germline V gives CDR1 LGHNA, CDR2 YSLEER. Written as DNA, the CDR3 is TGCGCCAGCAGCCGAGAAGGGACTAGCGGGAGGTACAATGAGCAGTTCTTC. It specifies CASSREGTSGRYNEQFF.

This clonotype was counted only a few times. The CDR3: CASLSGTDTQYF. The CDR3 DNA reads as TGTGCCTCCTTAAGCGGCACAGATACGCAGTATTTT. The J gene is TRBJ2-3, the V gene TRBV24-1, with D unresolved. Trimming took off 12 bases at V and 1 base at J, with 10 bases between the two ends. Looked up from germline, CDR1 is KGHDR and CDR2 is SFDVKD. CDR3 length: 12 residues.

This rearrangement joins TRBV18 to TRBJ2-1, with D tentatively TRBD1 (6 bases). Germline CDR1 and CDR2: KGHSH and LQKENI. The CDR3 runs 13 residues. V lost 6 bases and J lost 5, with 11 bases in between. This chain's CDR3 is CASSSQGNNEQFF. CDR3 nucleotide sequence: TGTGCCAGCTCCTCACAGGGAAACAATGAGCAGTTCTTC.

This chain links TRBV20-1 with TRBJ2-1; D gene ambiguous. V was pared by 4 bases and J by 0 bases, with 13 bases between. The CDR3 contains 15 residues. CDR1 and CDR2 from the germline V gene are DFQATT and SNEGSKA (reference sequence). The CDR3 DNA is TGCAGTGCTATTTCCCCGTTGGCCTCCTACAATGAGCAGTTCTTC. Translating it yields CSAISPLASYNEQFF.

The rearrangement uses TRBV5-7 and TRBJ2-3; 11 nucleotides line up with TRBD2. TRBV5-7 has ORF status, its function being uncertain. Trimming at V came to 1 base and at J to 2 bases, leaving 3 bases not matched to a gene. This CDR3 comprises 16 residues. This CDR3 is CASSLPGLAVTDTQYF. The CDR3, as DNA: TGTGCCAGCAGCTTGCCGGGACTAGCGGTCACAGATACGCAGTATTTT.